The clone carrying this T cell receptor (beta chain) was found once. Researchers used two-round multiplex PCR to amplify TCR beta CDR3 starting from genomic DNA. Amplification in first-round PCR relied on primers specific to each TRBV and TRBJ gene. MiXCR, run by TCRdb on the multiplex PCR reads, gives a single entry per CDR3 protein. Of roughly 20,000 distinct CDR3 sequences detected, approximately 39% appear once; the ten largest clones hold more than 25%. This specimen belongs to a study of prognosis after radiotherapy for stage I lung cancer. At the level of the study: The tumors were adenocarcinoma in twelve patients (squamous cell carcinoma in six or seven).

The sample in question was PBMCs, obtained before or after stereotactic body radiation therapy (not recorded which). This TCR was recovered from a donor over 45 with non-small cell lung cancer.

The chain's CDR3 is CSAITGTADTQYF. The CDR3 coding sequence is TGCAGTGCCATCACCGGGACTGCAGATACGCAGTATTTT. The V call is TRBV20-1, the J call TRBJ2-3; D might be TRBD2 (6 bases). The V end lost 6 bases, the J end lost 4 bases, and 14 bases lay between the germline ends. The CDR3 consists of 13 residues. The germline gives CDR1 DFQATT, CDR2 SNEGSKA (reference sequence).